The 5 T cell receptor beta chains presented below share a single source sample, sequenced in a study of OX40 agonist ivuxolimab in advanced cancers. Clones were sequenced by immunoSEQ multiplex PCR, and TCRdb holds only the in-frame ones, with some missing. Counted here are approximately 50,000 clones, 85% to 90% occurring once; the ten biggest clones make up over 1%. Sequenced here: CD4+ or CD8+ T cells sorted from blood, sampled in a trial of the OX40 agonist ivuxolimab. These receptors were taken from an adult with an advanced solid tumor such as melanoma, head and neck, liver or kidney cancer.

The chain couples TRBV18 to TRBJ2-7; 14 bases are a match to TRBD2. CDR1 KGHSH and CDR2 LQKENI come from the germline V gene. The ends lost 4 bases at V and 6 bases at J; junction bases unmatched: 5. This CDR3 is 15 amino acids long. The DNA of the CDR3 is TGTGCCAGCTCACTAGGGACTAGCGGGAGAAGCGAGCAGTACTTC. Translating it yields CASSLGTSGRSEQYF.

There are a few counts of this clone. The chain is built from TRBV28 and TRBJ2-7; 8 bases are shared with TRBD2. The CDR3 extends over 15 amino acids. V lost 5 bases and J lost 6; bases outside the gene matches: 12. Looked up from germline, CDR1 is MDHEN and CDR2 is SYDVKM. The CDR3: CASSLTGGLAGEQYF. The CDR3 DNA reads as TGTGCCAGCAGTCTGACTGGAGGACTAGCTGGCGAGCAGTACTTC.

This CDR3 is CSADRGGGYTF. The CDR3 bases are TGCAGCGCAGACAGGGGTGGGGGCTACACCTTC. V usage is TRBV29-1 and J usage is TRBJ1-2; 8 nucleotides agree with TRBD1. The CDR3 is 11 amino acids. With V trimmed by 7 bases and J by 8 bases, 6 bases remained unmatched. CDR1 and CDR2 (germline): SQVTM, ANQGSEA. Looking up the rest from reference TRBV29-1 and TRBJ1-2 gives the full variable domain: SAVISQKPSRDICQRGTSLTIQCQVDSQVTMMFWYRQQPGQSLTLIATANQGSEATYESGFVIDKFPISRPNLTFSTLTVSNMSPEDSSIYLCSADRGGGYTFGSGTRLTVV.

In DNA form, the CDR3 reads TGCGCCAGCAGCCGGACTAGCGGGACTTTAGATACGCAGTATTTT. This encodes CASSRTSGTLDTQYF. The V and J genes are TRBV5-1 and TRBJ2-3; 12 bases are shared with TRBD2. The junction had 5 bases not matched to a gene; V was cut back by 4 bases and J by 5 bases. The length of the CDR3 is 15 residues. CDR1 and CDR2 (germline): SGHRS, YFSETQ.

This clone was picked up one time. The genes are TRBV6-1 and TRBJ2-7, with a possible D match to TRBD1 (6 bases). The CDR3 runs to 14 residues. Germline lookup yields CDR1 MNHNS and CDR2 SASEGT. V was cut by 2 bases and J by 6 bases, with 14 bases left in between. The chain's CDR3 is CASSESRGSGEQYF. The CDR3 DNA sequence: TGTGCCAGCAGTGAATCCAGGGGAAGCGGCGAGCAGTACTTC.